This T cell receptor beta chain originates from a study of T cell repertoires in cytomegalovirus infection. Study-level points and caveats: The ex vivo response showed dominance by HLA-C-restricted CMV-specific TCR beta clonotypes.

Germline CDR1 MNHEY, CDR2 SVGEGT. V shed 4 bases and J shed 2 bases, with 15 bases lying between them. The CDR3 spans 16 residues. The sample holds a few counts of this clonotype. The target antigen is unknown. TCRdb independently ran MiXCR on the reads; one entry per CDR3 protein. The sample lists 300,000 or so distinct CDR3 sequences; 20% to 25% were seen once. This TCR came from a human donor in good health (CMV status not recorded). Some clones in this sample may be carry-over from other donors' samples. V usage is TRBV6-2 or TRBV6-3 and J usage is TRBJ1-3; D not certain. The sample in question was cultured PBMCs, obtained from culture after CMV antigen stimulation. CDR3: CASSSGIPYAGNTIYF. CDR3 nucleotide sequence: TGTGCCAGCAGTTCCGGGATCCCTTACGCTGGAAACACCATATATTTT.